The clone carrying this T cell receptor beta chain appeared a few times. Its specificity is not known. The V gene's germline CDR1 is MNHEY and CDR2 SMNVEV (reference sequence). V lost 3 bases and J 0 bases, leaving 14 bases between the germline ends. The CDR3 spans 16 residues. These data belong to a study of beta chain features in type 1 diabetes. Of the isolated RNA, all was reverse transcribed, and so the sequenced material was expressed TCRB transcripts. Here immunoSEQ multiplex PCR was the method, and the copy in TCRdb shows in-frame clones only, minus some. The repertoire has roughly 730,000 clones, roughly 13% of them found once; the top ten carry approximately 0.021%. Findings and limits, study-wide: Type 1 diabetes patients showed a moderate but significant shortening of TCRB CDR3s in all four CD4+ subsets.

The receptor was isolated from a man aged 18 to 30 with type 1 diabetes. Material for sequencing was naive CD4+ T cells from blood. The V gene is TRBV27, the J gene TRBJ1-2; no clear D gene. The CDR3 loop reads CASSFIGLSANYGYTF. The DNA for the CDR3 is TGTGCCAGCAGTTTTATCGGCTTAAGTGCTAACTATGGCTACACCTTC.